This TCR beta chain was sequenced for a study of technical replicates of blood from several donors. V lost 2 bases to trimming and J lost 8 bases, with 7 bases between them. The CDR3 covers 12 residues. CDR1 is SGHNT, CDR2 YENEEA, per germline. Some clones are missing from TCRdb's copy, which holds only in-frame ones; the method was immunoSEQ multiplex PCR. The sample consists of more than 90,000 clones, 96% of them appearing once. The rearrangement joins TRBV11-3 to TRBJ2-1, with D possibly TRBD1 on 6 matching bases. Material: T cells isolated from PBMCs. The TCR comes from a human donor in good health. CDR3 loop: CASSLNRDEQFF. In nucleotides, the CDR3 is TGTGCCAGCAGCTTAAACAGGGATGAGCAGTTCTTC.